What follows are 24 T cell receptor beta chains derived from one specimen sequenced in a study of beta chain features in type 1 diabetes. TCRB transcripts that were expressed got sequenced, as all of the isolated RNA had been reverse transcribed. The assay was immunoSEQ multiplex PCR, and TCRdb's table has in-frame clones only and misses some. The table records 620,000 or so clones, around 15% of them present only once. Material for sequencing was naive CD4+ T cells from blood. Receptors were obtained from a young man in good health.

In its sample, this clone was seen a few times. The chain combines TRBV6-6 with TRBJ2-1; 11 nucleotides align to TRBD2. Germline CDR1 is MNHNY and CDR2 is SVGAGI (reference sequence). The CDR3 has 16 amino acids. Trimming at V came to 1 base and at J to 8 bases, leaving 7 bases not matched to a gene. CDR3 nucleotides: TGTGCCAGCAGTTACTACCCGACTAGCGGGATGGATGAGCAGTTCTTC. Translated: CASSYYPTSGMDEQFF.

This clone was observed a few times. This chain uses TRBV29-1 with TRBJ2-7, with 7 bases aligning to TRBD1. CDR1 is SQVTM, CDR2 ANQGSEA, per germline. There are 14 residues in the CDR3. Trimming removed 6 bases from V and 2 bases from J; junction bases left unmatched: 10. CDR3 DNA: TGCAGCGTCCTGGGTAGGGGACAGACCTACGAGCAGTACTTC. Residues: CSVLGRGQTYEQYF.

This rearrangement joins TRBV9 to TRBJ2-2; no reliable D call. The germline V and J ends were trimmed by 0 bases and 2 bases, with 11 bases remaining between them. Germline CDR1 SGDLS, CDR2 YYNGEE. This CDR3 region has 16 residues. DNA for the CDR3: TGTGCCAGCAGCGTAGTTGGCTGGTATAACACCGGGGAGCTGTTTTTT. Encoded protein: CASSVVGWYNTGELFF.

This chain joins TRBV4-1 and TRBJ1-1; no firm D call. Trimming took off 4 bases at V and 0 bases at J, with 9 bases between the two ends. Germline-derived CDR1 and CDR2 are MGHRA and YSYEKL. CDR3 size: 14 residues. The CDR3 is CASSRGTLNTEAFF. CDR3 sequence (DNA): TGCGCCAGCAGCCGGGGAACTCTGAACACTGAAGCTTTCTTT.

This clone was detected only a few times. The rearrangement joins TRBV6-6 to TRBJ2-7; D is uncertain. The V end lost 2 bases, the J end lost 2 bases, and 13 bases lay between the germline ends. The CDR3 runs to 15 residues. Germline CDR1 and CDR2: MNHNY and SVGAGI (reference sequence). The CDR3 spells CASSYVSAGAYEQYF. The CDR3 nucleotides read TGTGCCAGCAGTTACGTGTCAGCAGGAGCCTACGAGCAGTACTTC.

This clone turned up a few times. The chain couples TRBV4-2 to TRBJ2-5; 7 bases are a match to TRBD1. The germline CDR1 and CDR2 sequences are LGHNA and YNFKEQ. This CDR3 contains 17 residues. Losses at the gene ends were 0 bases for V and 5 bases for J; bases not matched to a gene: 12. DNA for the CDR3: TGTGCCAGCAGCCAAGATCCCCACTCACAGGGGCGGGAGACCCAGTACTTC. It is translated as CASSQDPHSQGRETQYF.

On this clone: The junction departs from germline at one end; a sequencing error may be responsible. This sequence joins TRBV7-7 and TRBJ1-1; D uncertain. This CDR3 has 13 residues. Germline assignment: CDR1 SSHAT and CDR2 FNYEAQ (reference sequence). CDR3 amino acids: CASSYREGSEAFF. Written as DNA, the CDR3 is TGTGCTAGCAGCTACCGTGAAGGGTCTGAAGCTTTCTTT.

CDR3 region: CASSPTHQETQYF. CDR3 nucleotide sequence: TGTGCCAGCTCACCGACACACCAAGAGACCCAGTACTTC. The chain uses TRBV18 and TRBJ2-5; D uncertain. Germline V lookup: CDR1 KGHSH, CDR2 LQKENI. V was pared by 3 bases and J by 0 bases, with 5 bases between. CDR3 length equals 13 residues.

This clone was recorded a few times. The chain carries TRBV5-1 and TRBJ2-3, with D tentatively TRBD1 or TRBD2 (6 bases each). The CDR3 spans 16 residues. CDR1 SGHRS and CDR2 YFSETQ come from the germline V gene. Deletions cut 3 bases from V and 2 bases from J, with 16 bases between. The CDR3 region has the DNA TGCGCCAGCAGCTCCCCTGAAGGGGGGAACACAGATACGCAGTATTTT. Its protein product is CASSSPEGGNTDTQYF.

This clone was seen only a few times. The chain links TRBV7-9 to TRBJ1-1, with 7 bases matching TRBD1. The CDR3 extends over 15 amino acids. Germline V gene data show CDR1 as SEHNR and CDR2 as FQNEAQ (reference sequence). Trimming took 5 bases from V and 0 from J; bases not matched to a gene: 6. As DNA, the CDR3 is TGTGCCAGCAGCCCCGGACAGGCCATGAACACTGAAGCTTTCTTT. Protein: CASSPGQAMNTEAFF.

The chain is built from TRBV28 and TRBJ2-1; D perhaps matches TRBD2 (5 bases). Germline V lookup: CDR1 MDHEN, CDR2 SYDVKM. The CDR3 is made up of 17 amino acids. The ends were cut back, 5 bases at V and 0 bases at J, with 17 bases in the middle. The CDR3 nucleotides read TGTGCCAGCAGTCGCCCCGGACTGAGGAGCTCCTACAATGAGCAGTTCTTC. This gives the protein CASSRPGLRSSYNEQFF.

The table lists this clone with a few counts. The J gene is TRBJ2-7, the V gene TRBV18; 7 bases map to TRBD1. CDR3 length: 15 amino acids. The germline V gene encodes CDR1 KGHSH and CDR2 LQKENI. Trimming at V came to 1 base and at J to 2 bases, leaving 5 bases not matched to a gene. The CDR3 sequence is CASSPQRQGTYEQYF. CDR3 DNA: TGTGCCAGCTCACCACAGAGACAGGGAACCTACGAGCAGTACTTC.

This chain links TRBV6-1 with TRBJ2-1, with 10 bases lining up with TRBD1. V was clipped by 5 bases and J by 8 bases; unmatched bases: 9. CDR1 and CDR2 from the germline V gene are MNHNS and SASEGT. The CDR3 totals 15 residues. The CDR3 here is CASSIGTGVQDEQFF. In DNA, the CDR3 is TGTGCCAGCAGTATCGGGACAGGGGTTCAAGATGAGCAGTTCTTC.

The V call is TRBV6-4, the J call TRBJ2-7, with TRBD2 identical over 10 bases. This CDR3 region has 17 residues. Germline loops: CDR1 MRHNA, CDR2 SNTAGT. With 4 bases clipped from V and 2 bases from J, the junction kept 11 bases outside the gene matches. CDR3 bases: TGTGCCAGCAGTGCCCCCCAATTAGCGGGAGGTACCTACGAGCAGTACTTC. Its protein product is CASSAPQLAGGTYEQYF.

CDR3 sequence: CASSYYRPDLNSPLHF. CDR3 bases: TGTGCCAGCAGTTACTACAGGCCTGACCTTAATTCACCCCTCCACTTT. The rearrangement joins TRBV6-6 to TRBJ1-6, with D perhaps TRBD1 (5 bases). Trimming took off 1 base at V and 6 bases at J, with 13 bases between the two ends. The germline V gene encodes CDR1 MNHNY and CDR2 SVGAGI (reference sequence). The CDR3 covers 16 residues.

The chain is built from TRBV10-3 and TRBJ1-4; D gene ambiguous. In germline, CDR1 is ENHRY, CDR2 SYGVKD. With 6 bases removed from V and 6 bases from J, the gap between germline ends came to 8 bases. The CDR3 spans 12 residues. Written as DNA, the CDR3 is TGTGCCATCAGACAGTCAGATGAAAAACTGTTTTTT. This translates into CAIRQSDEKLFF.

This chain links TRBV7-2 with TRBJ1-2, with D maybe TRBD1 (6 bases). This CDR3 spans 16 amino acids. Between the trimmed V and J ends, which lost 3 bases and 2 bases, there was a span of 16 bases. The germline gives CDR1 SGHTA, CDR2 FQGNSA. The chain's CDR3 is CASSLGNRANNYGYTF. The CDR3 DNA follows: TGTGCCAGCAGCTTGGGCAACAGGGCCAACAACTATGGCTACACCTTC.

The chain recombines TRBV27 with TRBJ2-3; D is uncertain. V lost 1 base and J 0 bases, leaving 5 bases between the germline ends. There are 14 residues in the CDR3. Germline-derived CDR1 and CDR2 are MNHEY and SMNVEV (reference sequence). In DNA, the CDR3 is TGTGCCAGCAGTTTATGGGCTAGCACAGATACGCAGTATTTT. Protein: CASSLWASTDTQYF.

This clone came up a few times. The genes are TRBV7-6 and TRBJ2-5; TRBD2 matches at 10 bases. The CDR3 covers 15 residues. Germline CDR1 and CDR2: SGHVS and FNYEAQ. The V and J ends lost 5 bases and 3 bases, in that order; junction bases with no gene match: 6. CDR3 DNA: TGTGCCAGCAGCCCACGGCTAGCGGGAGAAGAGACCCAGTACTTC. Its protein is CASSPRLAGEETQYF.

There are a few counts of this clone. This rearrangement joins TRBV6-5 to TRBJ2-5; 9 nucleotides align to TRBD2. Germline V CDR1 and CDR2: MNHEY, SVGAGI. Trimming removed 0 bases from V and 5 bases from J; junction bases left unmatched: 4. The CDR3 contains 15 residues. The CDR3 DNA reads TGTGCCAGCAGTTACTCCGCGGGGGGGCCGGAGACCCAGTACTTC. It translates to CASSYSAGGPETQYF.

The chain employs TRBV11-3 and TRBJ2-5; TRBD2 aligns across 13 bases. This CDR3 spans 17 amino acids. Germline V lookup: CDR1 SGHNT, CDR2 YENEEA. The J segment lost 0 bases and the V segment lost 3 bases, leaving 4 bases of the junction unmatched. CDR3 amino acids: CASSFGLAGADQETQYF. In DNA, the CDR3 is TGTGCCAGCAGCTTCGGACTAGCGGGGGCCGACCAAGAGACCCAGTACTTC.

This clone was detected a few times. The chain couples TRBV4-3 to TRBJ2-2; D call uncertain. CDR1 is LGHNA, CDR2 YSLEER, per germline. V lost 0 bases, J lost 0 bases, and 14 bases lay in between. The CDR3 spans 18 residues. As DNA, the CDR3 is TGCGCCAGCAGCCAAGATCCCCATCGTATCTCGAACACCGGGGAGCTGTTTTTT. It codes for CASSQDPHRISNTGELFF.

The V call is TRBV5-1, the J call TRBJ2-2; D is unclear. V was cut by 4 bases and J by 7 bases, with 11 bases left in between. CDR1 is SGHRS and CDR2 is YFSETQ in the germline V gene. The CDR3 consists of 13 residues. The CDR3 reads CASSLGLYGELFF. CDR3 in DNA: TGCGCCAGCAGCCTTGGGTTATACGGGGAGCTGTTTTTT.

The chain uses TRBV23-1 and TRBJ2-7; D gene unclear. TRBV23-1 carries the ORF label, with uncertain function. Trimming pared 2 bases from V and 9 bases from J, leaving 8 bases between. The CDR3 runs to 11 residues. CDR3 sequence reads: CASSQLGGQYF. The DNA for the CDR3 is TGCGCCAGCAGTCAACTAGGTGGGCAGTACTTC.